Presented here are 29 T cell receptor beta chains from one specimen sequenced in a study of shared clonotypes between healthy human individuals. Clones were read by immunoSEQ multiplex PCR, and TCRdb kept only the in-frame ones, dropping some. Here the sample spans over a million clones, around 78% being singletons. The sequencing input was memory CD4+ T cells from PBMCs. As for subset: CD45RA-negative fraction. All receptors come from a man aged 18-30 years in good health. Some clones in this sample may be carry-over from other donors' samples.

The V and J genes are TRBV28 and TRBJ2-7; 8 bases fit TRBD1. The V gene's germline CDR1 is MDHEN and CDR2 SYDVKM. The V segment lost 1 base and the J segment 3 bases; nucleotides outside the gene matches: 5. The CDR3 sequence is 15 residues long. The CDR3 nucleotides read TGTGCCAGCAGTTTATCGGACAGGGCTCGCTACGAGCAGTACTTC. Translating it yields CASSLSDRARYEQYF.

This clone was counted between two and nine times. The gene calls are TRBV5-6 and TRBJ2-5; TRBD1 matches 7 bases. V was pared by 0 bases and J by 10 bases, with 9 bases of the junction left unmatched. The CDR3 totals 14 residues. Germline CDR1 SGHDT, CDR2 YYEEEE. The CDR3 bases are TGTGCCAGCAGCTTGGAACAGGGGCGGATAAGCCAGTACTTC. Its translation is CASSLEQGRISQYF.

The V and J genes are TRBV11-3 and TRBJ2-1; no clear D gene. The CDR3 loop spans 13 amino acids. Germline-derived CDR1 and CDR2 are SGHNT and YENEEA. V was trimmed by 0 bases and J by 8 bases, leaving 8 bases between them. The CDR3 sequence: CASSLDSIDEQFF. The DNA of the CDR3 is TGTGCCAGCAGCTTAGACAGTATCGATGAGCAGTTCTTC.

The chain links TRBV28 to TRBJ2-5; 8 bases map to TRBD2. Germline trimming cut 3 bases from V and 5 bases from J; bases unmatched to any gene: 5. The length of the CDR3 is 14 residues. CDR1 and CDR2 from the germline V gene are MDHEN and SYDVKM. The CDR3 sequence is CASSFSGGRETQYF. In nucleotides, the CDR3 is TGTGCCAGCAGTTTCTCGGGGGGGCGGGAGACCCAGTACTTC.

As DNA, the CDR3 is TGTGCCAGCAGTGAAACTGGGTCGGATGCCCTTAGAGGCTACACCTTC. This gives the protein CASSETGSDALRGYTF. This chain joins TRBV6-1 and TRBJ1-2, with D uncertain. This CDR3 has 16 residues. V lost 2 bases and J 8 bases, leaving 21 bases between the germline ends. Germline assignment: CDR1 MNHNS and CDR2 SASEGT.

The rearrangement links TRBV6-1 to TRBJ2-7; D call uncertain. The germline V gene encodes CDR1 MNHNS and CDR2 SASEGT. Trimming shortened V by 2 bases and J by 0 bases, and 8 bases separated the two germline ends. This CDR3 contains 14 residues. The chain's CDR3 is CASSENGLSYEQYF. CDR3 DNA: TGTGCCAGCAGTGAAAATGGCCTCTCCTACGAGCAGTACTTC.

The chain couples TRBV4-1 to TRBJ1-2, with 10 bases lining up with TRBD1. The junction had 9 bases not matched to a gene; V was cut back by 4 bases and J by 4 bases. The CDR3 is made up of 16 amino acids. Germline values: CDR1 MGHRA, CDR2 YSYEKL. The CDR3 sequence is CASSLPPGQGTYGYTF. The CDR3 region has the DNA TGCGCCAGCAGCCTCCCCCCGGGACAGGGGACCTATGGCTACACCTTC.

The chain couples TRBV4-2 to TRBJ2-3; D is unclear. The germline CDR1 and CDR2 sequences are LGHNA and YNFKEQ. This CDR3 spans 13 amino acids. V lost 4 bases and J lost 6, with 11 bases in between. The DNA for the CDR3 is TGTGCCAGCAGCCCAGGCTTTTGGGATACGCAGTATTTT. It encodes CASSPGFWDTQYF.

The genes are TRBV19 and TRBJ1-5; TRBD1 is a possible D gene (5 bases). Germline lookup yields CDR1 LNHDA and CDR2 SQIVND (reference sequence). Trimming left V 7 bases short and J 0 bases short, with 16 bases between. The CDR3 has 16 residues. CDR3 DNA: TGTGCCAGTACCCTTAGTACAGGCTATAGCAATCAGCCCCAGCATTTT. It translates to CASTLSTGYSNQPQHF.

Worth noting for this clone: Distinct nucleotide sequences in the sample also encode this CDR3. The rearrangement joins TRBV5-1 to TRBJ2-5; possible D gene TRBD2, 6 bases. V was shortened by 4 bases and J by 1 base, with 11 bases between the two germline ends. The germline gives CDR1 SGHRS, CDR2 YFSETQ. This CDR3 contains 14 residues. The CDR3 nucleotides read TGCGCCAGCAGCCGCGGGGCTAGCCAAGAGACCCAGTACTTC. Its translation is CASSRGASQETQYF. Full variable domain (remainder filled in from reference TRBV5-1 and TRBJ2-5): KAGVTQTPRYLIKTRGQQVTLSCSPISGHRSVSWYQQTPGQGLQFLFEYFSETQRNKGNFPGRFSGRQFSNSRSEMNVSTLELGDSALYLCASSRGASQETQYFGPGTRLLVL.

The table lists this clone with a count of one. The chain uses TRBV5-6 and TRBJ2-3; D possibly corresponds to TRBD2 (6 bases). Germline V lookup: CDR1 SGHDT, CDR2 YYEEEE. The CDR3 is 14 amino acids. Trimming took 4 bases from V and 3 from J, leaving 12 bases between them. The CDR3 DNA reads as TGTGCCAGCAGCCTGGTAAGCGGGACAGATACGCAGTATTTT. This translates into CASSLVSGTDTQYF.

The gene calls are TRBV6-1 and TRBJ2-1; D is undetermined. Germline V gene sequence: CDR1 MNHNS, CDR2 SASEGT. V lost 4 bases and J lost 4, with 5 bases in between. The CDR3 runs to 12 residues. The CDR3 region has the DNA TGTGCCAGCAGTGTATCTTACAATGAGCAGTTCTTC. This encodes CASSVSYNEQFF.

The gene calls are TRBV10-3 and TRBJ2-7; the D gene is possibly TRBD1 (6 bases). Per the germline V gene, CDR1 is ENHRY and CDR2 is SYGVKD. The CDR3 is made up of 12 amino acids. Trimming cost V 5 bases and J 5 bases, with 10 bases left between them. The CDR3 nucleotides read TGTGCCATCAGTCCAGGGGTAGACGAGCAGTACTTC. It translates to CAISPGVDEQYF.

The CDR3 DNA reads as TGTGCCAGCAGTCCTGCCAGGATGAATGAAAAACTGTTTTTT. It is translated as CASSPARMNEKLFF. The V and J genes are TRBV2 and TRBJ1-4; D not certain. The CDR3 is 14 amino acids. V lost 5 bases to trimming and J lost 5 bases, with 12 bases between them. Germline CDR1 reads SNHLY; CDR2 reads FYNNEI.

This clone has just one count. The V gene is TRBV30, the J gene TRBJ2-1; a possible D gene is TRBD2 (6 bases). Germline CDR1 reads GTSNPN; CDR2 reads SVGIG (reference sequence). The CDR3 is 16 amino acids. Trimming pared 4 bases from V and 5 bases from J, leaving 21 bases between. CDR3 coding DNA: TGTGCCTGGATGGGAAAGCGGGCGATCCCCCACAATGAGCAGTTCTTC. Translation gives CAWMGKRAIPHNEQFF.

Comment on this clone: A much larger clone differs by one base, so this may be a read error. The sample contains more than one DNA sequence encoding this CDR3. The chain employs TRBV29-1 and TRBJ2-7, with D perhaps assigned TRBD1 or TRBD2 (5 bases each). The CDR3 is 12 residues long. The germline V gene has CDR1 SQVTM and CDR2 ANQGSEA. The V end lost 7 bases, the J end lost 6 bases, and 16 bases lay between the germline ends. This CDR3 reads CSGGTGELEQYF. CDR3 nucleotide sequence: TGCAGCGGGGGGACGGGCGAACTCGAGCAGTACTTC.

The chain joins TRBV7-7 to TRBJ2-2; either TRBD1 or TRBD2 may fit D (6 bases each). The germline gives CDR1 SSHAT, CDR2 FNYEAQ (reference sequence). This CDR3 contains 14 residues. V lost 11 bases and J lost 5, with 18 bases in between. Here the CDR3 reads CASGQQGGTGELFF. In DNA form, the CDR3 reads TGTGCCTCCGGACAACAGGGAGGAACCGGGGAGCTGTTTTTT.

J is TRBJ1-5 and V is TRBV28, with 7 bases that match TRBD1. CDR3 length: 13 amino acids. In germline, CDR1 is MDHEN, CDR2 SYDVKM. Trimming removed 6 bases from V and 6 bases from J; junction bases left unmatched: 5. The CDR3 DNA reads as TGTGCCAGCAGGCGGCAGGGGGTTCAGCCCCAGCATTTT. This translates into CASRRQGVQPQHF.

This sequence joins TRBV27 and TRBJ2-7; 8 nucleotides line up with TRBD2. Germline-derived CDR1 and CDR2 are MNHEY and SMNVEV (reference sequence). CDR3 size: 16 residues. The V segment lost 2 bases and the J segment 2 bases; nucleotides outside the gene matches: 8. CDR3 protein: CASSLGPPGGAYEQYF. The CDR3 nucleotides read TGTGCCAGCAGTTTAGGCCCCCCCGGGGGGGCCTACGAGCAGTACTTC.

The sample holds one count of this clone. V and J are TRBV19 and TRBJ2-2, with D unresolved. The germline gives CDR1 LNHDA, CDR2 SQIVND (reference sequence). The CDR3 has 13 residues. Between the trimmed V and J ends, which lost 9 bases and 1 base, there was a span of 9 bases. In DNA, the CDR3 is TGTGCCAGCCAAACATGGAACACCGGGGAGCTGTTTTTT. This gives the protein CASQTWNTGELFF.

The chain couples TRBV9 to TRBJ2-3; 9 bases map to TRBD2. The CDR3 totals 17 residues. In germline, CDR1 is SGDLS, CDR2 YYNGEE. The junction had 9 bases not matched to a gene; V was cut back by 4 bases and J by 0 bases. CDR3 nucleotides: TGTGCCAGCAGCCCCGGCGCTAGCGGGATCAGCACAGATACGCAGTATTTT. Translating it yields CASSPGASGISTDTQYF. Together with reference TRBV9 and TRBJ2-3, the CDR3 gives the full variable domain: DSGVTQTPKHLITATGQRVTLRCSPRSGDLSVYWYQQSLDQGLQFLIQYYNGEERAKGNILERFSAQQFPDLHSELNLSSLELGDSALYFCASSPGASGISTDTQYFGPGTRLTVL.

With respect to this clone: This likely traces to a read error, being one base from a far larger clone. This sample includes further DNA sequences coding for the same CDR3. The V gene is TRBV20-1, the J gene TRBJ2-1, with a tentative D call TRBD2 (5 bases). Germline V lookup: CDR1 DFQATT, CDR2 SNEGSKA (reference sequence). This CDR3 has 11 residues. Trimming took off 5 bases at V and 10 bases at J, with 12 bases between the two ends. The CDR3 DNA follows: TGCAGTGCTCGTGACTACCGCGAGCAGTTCTTC. This encodes CSARDYREQFF.

This clone was counted a single time. The chain recombines TRBV5-1 with TRBJ2-7; the D gene is possibly TRBD2 (5 bases). The CDR3 is 13 residues long. V shed 4 bases and J shed 4 bases, with 12 bases lying between them. Per the germline V gene, CDR1 is SGHRS and CDR2 is YFSETQ. The CDR3 spells CASSGSPPYEQYF. For the CDR3, the DNA is TGCGCCAGCAGCGGGAGCCCCCCTTACGAGCAGTACTTC.

The V gene is TRBV15, the J gene TRBJ2-7; 7 bases match TRBD1. Trimming took 3 bases from V and 2 from J; bases not matched to a gene: 7. The CDR3 spans 15 residues. Looked up from germline, CDR1 is LNHNV and CDR2 is YYDKDF (reference sequence). DNA of the CDR3: TGTGCCACCAGCAGTAACAGGGGCCCAGCCTACGAGCAGTACTTC. It specifies CATSSNRGPAYEQYF. The full variable domain, its missing parts supplied by reference TRBV15 and TRBJ2-7, is DAMVIQNPRYQVTQFGKPVTLSCSQTLNHNVMYWYQQKSSQAPKLLFHYYDKDFNNEADTPDNFQSRRPNTSFCFLDIRSPGLGDTAMYLCATSSNRGPAYEQYFGPGTRLTVT.

The V and J genes are TRBV18 and TRBJ2-3; 8 nucleotides match TRBD1. V was clipped by 0 bases and J by 4 bases; unmatched bases: 0. Germline values: CDR1 KGHSH, CDR2 LQKENI. The CDR3 spans 14 residues. CDR3 sequence: CASSPPTGADTQYF. Here the CDR3 DNA reads TGTGCCAGCTCACCACCGACAGGGGCAGATACGCAGTATTTT.

The chain couples TRBV25-1 to TRBJ1-3, with D tentatively TRBD1 (5 bases). In germline, CDR1 is MGHDK, CDR2 SYGVNS. Trimming shortened V by 4 bases and J by 2 bases, and 12 bases separated the two germline ends. The CDR3 loop spans 15 amino acids. CDR3 region: CASSAQGKPGNTIYF. The CDR3 nucleotides read TGTGCCAGCAGTGCTCAGGGAAAACCTGGAAACACCATATATTTT.

The CDR3 DNA reads as TGTGCCTGGAGTGGACTCGTTCTAGGGAGCACTGAAGCTTTCTTT. It is translated as CAWSGLVLGSTEAFF. The rearrangement uses TRBV30 and TRBJ1-1; D is unclear. This CDR3 is built from 15 residues. The V end was cut by 1 base, the J end by 4 bases, with 16 bases between. Germline-derived CDR1 and CDR2 are GTSNPN and SVGIG (reference sequence).

This clone has just a few counts. The chain uses TRBV2 and TRBJ2-1, with 9 positions matching TRBD1. The germline gives CDR1 SNHLY, CDR2 FYNNEI. This CDR3 region has 14 residues. With 4 bases clipped from V and 4 bases from J, the junction kept 2 bases outside the gene matches. The CDR3 loop is CASSGDREYNEQFF. The DNA of the CDR3 is TGTGCCAGCAGTGGGGACAGGGAATACAATGAGCAGTTCTTC.

The table lists this clone with a count of one. The gene calls are TRBV11-2 and TRBJ2-3; 12 nucleotides align to TRBD2. CDR3 length: 14 amino acids. J lost 9 bases, V lost 5 bases, and 6 bases had no gene match. Germline V gene lookup returns CDR1 SGHAT and CDR2 FQNNGV. The CDR3 sequence: CASSPRTSGATQYF. The CDR3 DNA follows: TGTGCCAGCAGCCCCCGGACTAGCGGGGCCACGCAGTATTTT. The full variable domain, its missing parts supplied by reference TRBV11-2 and TRBJ2-3, is EAGVAQSPRYKIIEKRQSVAFWCNPISGHATLYWYQQILGQGPKLLIQFQNNGVVDDSQLPKDRFSAERLKGVDSTLKIQPAKLEDSAVYLCASSPRTSGATQYFGPGTRLTVL.